This T cell receptor beta chain was sequenced in a study of identifying expanded T cells in peripheral blood. Sequencing was performed with immunoSEQ multiplex PCR; in TCRdb, only in-frame clones are kept and a portion is missing. This sample has about 84,000 clones, with about 86% found just once. With 0 bases removed from V and 3 bases from J, the gap between germline ends came to 7 bases. The CDR3 has 13 amino acids. Germline CDR1 reads SGDLS; CDR2 reads YYNGEE. With regard to this clone: Its specificity is unknown.

Regarding the study as a whole: Over approximately two and four weeks, about 17 and 20 clones changed, versus around 1.2 between replicates.

The sequence was obtained from a person aged 18 to 70 in good health. This sequence joins TRBV9 and TRBJ2-7; D is undetermined. Source material: blood. The CDR3 loop is CASSVAESYEQYF. CDR3 bases: TGTGCCAGCAGCGTAGCTGAGAGCTACGAGCAGTACTTC. Looking up the rest from reference TRBV9 and TRBJ2-7 gives the full variable domain: DSGVTQTPKHLITATGQRVTLRCSPRSGDLSVYWYQQSLDQGLQFLIQYYNGEERAKGNILERFSAQQFPDLHSELNLSSLELGDSALYFCASSVAESYEQYFGPGTRLTVT.